A selection of T cell receptor beta chains follows, all from one sample in a study of blood T cells in healthy people across ages. MiXCR, run by TCRdb on the 5' RACE reads, gives a single entry per CDR3 protein. Here the sample spans approximately 820,000 distinct CDR3 sequences, around 43% being singletons. The sequencing input was blood. The receptor source for this set is a man in his fifties or sixties in good health. Both conserved end residues are part of each CDR3. The D gene is left open where the match is weak. For some rows the clone size is stated as once, few or many, or as a class when expanded; others skip it.

J gene | D gene | clone size | V gene | CDR3 protein | CDR3 DNA
TRBJ1-5 | NA | once | TRBV5-6 | CASSLYTRGWGNQPQHF | TGTGCCAGCAGCTTGTATACGAGGGGGTGGGGCAATCAGCCCCAGCATTTT
TRBJ2-7 | NA | NA | TRBV6-2/TRBV6-3 | CASSYLDKSWVSYEQYF | TGTGCCAGCAGTTACCTGGATAAATCCTGGGTGTCCTACGAGCAGTACTTC
TRBJ2-7 | NA | NA | TRBV6-2/TRBV6-3 | CATDSSYEQYF | TGTGCCACGGACAGCTCCTACGAGCAGTACTTC
TRBJ1-2 | NA | NA | TRBV6-1 | CASSEARSGGYTF | TGTGCCAGCAGTGAAGCGCGCTCTGGTGGCTACACCTTC
TRBJ2-7 | TRBD2 | NA | TRBV14 | CASSQDGLDGTSYEQYF | TGTGCCAGCAGCCAAGACGGACTAGATGGGACCTCCTACGAGCAGTACTTC
TRBJ2-7 | NA | NA | TRBV10-3 | CAISDGITYEQYF | TGTGCCATCAGTGATGGGATAACCTACGAGCAGTACTTC
TRBJ2-3 | NA | NA | TRBV27 | CASSPEPNTDTQYF | TGTGCCAGCAGCCCCGAGCCTAACACAGATACGCAGTATTTT
TRBJ2-3 | NA | many | TRBV11-1 | CASEGNSDTQYF | TGTGCCAGCGAAGGGAACTCAGATACGCAGTATTTT
TRBJ2-5 | NA | many | TRBV29-1 | CSVVNLGREETQYF | TGCAGCGTTGTGAATCTCGGCAGGGAAGAGACCCAGTACTTC
TRBJ2-3 | TRBD1 | NA | TRBV2 | CASRRDRGSTDTQYF | TGTGCCAGCAGGCGGGACAGGGGGAGCACAGATACGCAGTATTTT
TRBJ2-2 | NA | NA | TRBV7-6 | CASSLSLVFTGELFF | TGTGCCAGCAGCTTATCTCTCGTGTTCACCGGGGAGCTGTTTTTT
TRBJ1-2 | TRBD1 | NA | TRBV18 | CASSDGTASNYGYTF | TGTGCCAGCTCAGACGGGACAGCTTCTAACTATGGCTACACCTTC
TRBJ2-1 | NA | NA | TRBV29-1 | CSVEGSGFYNEQFF | TGCAGCGTTGAAGGTAGCGGTTTCTACAATGAGCAGTTCTTC
TRBJ2-6 | NA | few | TRBV14 | CASSQDYTGANVLTF | TGTGCCAGCAGCCAAGATTACACTGGGGCCAACGTCCTGACTTTC
TRBJ2-1 | TRBD2 | few | TRBV10-3 | CAISVASGGLSNEQFF | TGTGCCATCAGTGTGGCTAGCGGGGGGCTAAGCAATGAGCAGTTCTTC
TRBJ2-3 | TRBD2 | NA | TRBV19 | CASSPKELAGGLTDTQYF | TGTGCCAGTAGCCCCAAGGAGCTAGCGGGGGGGCTGACAGATACGCAGTATTTT
TRBJ2-3 | NA | NA | TRBV7-3 | CASSSGDADTRYF | TGTGCCAGCAGCTCGGGAGATGCAGATACGCGGTATTTT
TRBJ2-5 | TRBD2 | NA | TRBV5-1 | CASSGGLAEETQYF | TGCGCCAGCAGCGGGGGACTAGCGGAAGAGACCCAGTACTTC
TRBJ2-5 | TRBD1 | few | TRBV13 | CASSFADRDRYF | TGTGCCAGCAGCTTCGCGGACAGGGATCGGTACTTC
TRBJ2-1 | TRBD2 | few | TRBV13 | CAGSGGAGNEQFF | TGTGCCGGTAGCGGGGGGGCCGGGAATGAGCAGTTCTTC
TRBJ2-7 | NA | few | TRBV7-2 | CASSPSGSYGQYF | TGTGCCAGCAGCCCCTCGGGAAGTTACGGGCAGTACTTC
TRBJ2-5 | TRBD1 | NA | TRBV28 | CASSFRTGKKYLDEQYF | TGTGCCAGCAGTTTCCGGACAGGGAAGAAGTATCTGGATGAGCAGTACTTC
TRBJ2-6 | NA | few | TRBV3-1 | CASSLPGYSGANVLTF | TGTGCCAGCAGCCTTCCCGGGTACTCTGGGGCCAACGTCCTGACTTTC
TRBJ2-7 | NA | NA | TRBV6-2/TRBV6-3 | CASIRDTGTYEQYF | TGTGCCAGCATTAGGGACACGGGGACCTACGAGCAGTACTTC
TRBJ2-7 | NA | NA | TRBV7-9 | CASSRLDFLGQYF | TGTGCCAGCAGCCGACTGGACTTCCTCGGGCAGTACTTC
TRBJ2-3 | NA | few | TRBV29-1 | CSASDYRNTDTQYF | TGCAGCGCCTCGGACTACCGGAACACAGATACGCAGTATTTT
TRBJ2-1 | NA | NA | TRBV6-2/TRBV6-3 | CASSVTLAVTYNEQFF | TGTGCCAGCAGTGTGACGTTAGCGGTCACCTACAATGAGCAGTTCTTC
TRBJ2-3 | NA | few | TRBV6-2/TRBV6-3 | CASSYRVDTQYF | TGTGCCAGCAGTTACCGAGTAGATACGCAGTATTTT